The next 32 T cell receptor beta chains were all read from a single sample in a study of shared clonotypes between healthy human individuals. As defined, naive CD8 cells were CD45RO-negative and positively selected for CCR7, with terminally differentiated effector memory CD45RA+ cells excluded. Assay: immunoSEQ multiplex PCR; the TCRdb copy retains only in-frame clones and omits some. The sample consists of approximately 810,000 clones, 80% to 95% of them appearing once. Sequenced sample: naive CD8+ T cells sorted from blood. These TCRs come from a man aged 25-45 years in good health.

As regards this clone: Sequence at one end of the junction differs from germline and may be a read error. The genes are TRBV4-1 and TRBJ2-3, with D perhaps TRBD2 (6 bases). The CDR3 totals 16 residues. Germline assignment: CDR1 MGHRA and CDR2 YSYEKL. CDR3 in DNA: TGCGCCAGCAGCCAAGCCGGCCCCCGGGGGACTGATACGCGGTATTTT. Translation gives CASSQAGPRGTDTRYF.

The chain carries TRBV6-5 and TRBJ2-5; D is undetermined. The CDR3 loop spans 14 amino acids. CDR1 and CDR2 (germline): MNHEY, SVGAGI. Trimming left V 0 bases short and J 3 bases short, with 8 bases between. The CDR3 DNA reads as TGTGCCAGCAGTTACTCGTGGGTGAAAGAGACCCAGTACTTC. Protein sequence: CASSYSWVKETQYF.

The chain is built from TRBV5-8 and TRBJ2-1; the D gene could be TRBD1 or TRBD2 (5 bases each). V was cut by 0 bases and J by 2 bases, with 15 bases left in between. Germline V gene sequence: CDR1 SGHTS, CDR2 YDEGEE. The CDR3 spans 17 residues. The CDR3 DNA reads as TGTGCCAGCAGCTTGGCCACGGGGCAACGGGCCTACAATGAGCAGTTCTTC. It specifies CASSLATGQRAYNEQFF.

The chain links TRBV6-5 to TRBJ1-2; 7 bases align to TRBD1. V lost 2 bases to trimming and J lost 6 bases; unmatched junction nucleotides: 3. This CDR3 has 13 residues. In germline, CDR1 is MNHEY, CDR2 SVGAGI. The CDR3 spells CASSYTGVDGYTF. The CDR3, as DNA: TGTGCCAGCAGTTACACAGGGGTCGATGGCTACACCTTC.

As to this clone: At the DNA level, this CDR3 is encoded by other sequences in the same sample as well. CDR3 nucleotides: TGTGCCAGCAGCTTACGAGGGGGCTACACCTTC. This gives the protein CASSLRGGYTF. The chain carries TRBV7-9 and TRBJ1-2, with no clear D. Trimming removed 2 bases at V and 8 bases at J, with 6 bases between. The V gene's germline CDR1 is SEHNR and CDR2 FQNEAQ (reference sequence). CDR3 length: 11 amino acids. The full variable domain, completed using reference TRBV7-9 and TRBJ1-2, is DTGVSQNPRHKITKRGQNVTFRCDPISEHNRLYWYRQTLGQGPEFLTYFQNEAQLEKSRLLSDRFSAERPKGSFSTLEIQRTEQGDSAMYLCASSLRGGYTFGSGTRLTVV.

CDR3 loop: CASLKLAQPYEQYF. The CDR3 DNA reads as TGTGCCAGTTTAAAACTAGCGCAACCCTACGAGCAGTACTTC. The chain combines TRBV2 with TRBJ2-7; TRBD2 matches 7 bases. The V and J ends lost 9 bases and 2 bases, in that order; junction bases with no gene match: 10. Germline CDR1 and CDR2: SNHLY and FYNNEI. This CDR3 spans 14 amino acids.

The chain couples TRBV5-8 to TRBJ2-4, with D tentatively TRBD1 (6 bases). V was shortened by 1 base and J by 2 bases, with 16 bases between the two germline ends. Germline loops: CDR1 SGHTS, CDR2 YDEGEE. The CDR3 is 17 residues long. CDR3 amino acids: CASSLFVRGSTKNIQYF. The CDR3 DNA reads as TGTGCCAGCAGCTTGTTCGTAAGGGGGTCAACCAAAAACATTCAGTACTTC.

V and J are TRBV10-3 and TRBJ2-7; D is possibly TRBD1 (6 bases). There are 14 residues in the CDR3. Trimming pared 0 bases from V and 2 bases from J, leaving 8 bases between. CDR1 ENHRY and CDR2 SYGVKD come from the germline V gene. This CDR3 is CAISESTGTYEQYF. Here the CDR3 DNA reads TGTGCCATCAGTGAGTCGACAGGAACCTACGAGCAGTACTTC.

This chain connects TRBV9 to TRBJ1-2; maybe TRBD1 (6 bases). The CDR3 has 19 residues. V lost 4 bases and J lost 5, with 30 bases in between. Germline loops: CDR1 SGDLS, CDR2 YYNGEE. The CDR3 loop is CASSLEGVVLTEGNYGYTF. As DNA, the CDR3 is TGTGCCAGCAGCCTCGAGGGGGTTGTGCTCACCGAGGGGAATTATGGCTACACCTTC.

With respect to this clone: The sample contains more than one DNA sequence encoding this CDR3. The genes are TRBV27 and TRBJ2-7, with D perhaps given as TRBD1 or TRBD2 (5 bases each). Germline lookup yields CDR1 MNHEY and CDR2 SMNVEV (reference sequence). With 0 bases removed from V and 2 bases from J, the gap between germline ends came to 5 bases. The CDR3 runs 13 residues. The chain's CDR3 is CASSLSGAYEQYF. As DNA, the CDR3 is TGTGCCAGCAGTTTATCGGGGGCCTACGAGCAGTACTTC.

The chain is built from TRBV5-5 and TRBJ2-7, with TRBD2 identical over 15 bases. The CDR3 spans 19 residues. Germline V lookup: CDR1 SGHKS, CDR2 YYEKEE (reference sequence). Germline trimming cut 1 base from V and 0 bases from J; bases unmatched to any gene: 8. Here the CDR3 reads CASSLLGLAGGTSSYEQYF. The CDR3 DNA reads as TGTGCCAGCAGCTTGTTGGGACTAGCGGGAGGAACGAGCTCCTACGAGCAGTACTTC.

V gene TRBV9 combines with J gene TRBJ2-3; TRBD2 agrees at 7 bases. V gave up 0 bases and J gave up 3 bases; unmatched junction bases: 7. This CDR3 is 16 amino acids long. Germline values: CDR1 SGDLS, CDR2 YYNGEE. The CDR3 spells CASSVGLADGTDTQYF. DNA for the CDR3: TGTGCCAGCAGCGTAGGGCTAGCGGACGGGACAGATACGCAGTATTTT.

V usage is TRBV5-8 and J usage is TRBJ2-1; D might be TRBD1 (5 bases). V lost 2 bases and J 9 bases, leaving 12 bases between the germline ends. The CDR3 loop spans 13 amino acids. Germline CDR1 reads SGHTS; CDR2 reads YDEGEE. CDR3 sequence: CASSFAGFGEQFF. In DNA form, the CDR3 reads TGTGCCAGCAGCTTCGCAGGGTTCGGTGAGCAGTTCTTC.

The chain recombines TRBV9 with TRBJ2-1, with TRBD1 identical over 9 bases. Germline CDR1 reads SGDLS; CDR2 reads YYNGEE. The CDR3 contains 22 residues. Trimming removed 3 bases from V and 6 bases from J; junction bases left unmatched: 28. CDR3 nucleotide sequence: TGTGCCAGCAGCGGAACTCGTCATACGCCGGGACAGGGTCTTATAACCCCCAATGAGCAGTTCTTC. It is translated as CASSGTRHTPGQGLITPNEQFF.

The chain links TRBV29-1 to TRBJ2-7, with D possibly being TRBD1 or TRBD2 (5 bases each). Trimming took 4 bases from V and 6 from J, leaving 13 bases between them. This CDR3 is built from 12 residues. The V gene's germline CDR1 is SQVTM and CDR2 ANQGSEA. CDR3 sequence (DNA): TGCAGCGTTGTTTGGGGGAGCGGCGAGCAGTACTTC. Its translation is CSVVWGSGEQYF.

The rearrangement links TRBV7-9 to TRBJ2-7; 8 bases map to TRBD2. Trimming cost V 4 bases and J 3 bases; bases outside gene matches: 8. Per the germline V gene, CDR1 is SEHNR and CDR2 is FQNEAQ (reference sequence). CDR3 length: 15 residues. As DNA, the CDR3 is TGTGCCAGCAGCTCCCCAGCGGGAGTGGTCTACGAGCAGTACTTC. Its protein is CASSSPAGVVYEQYF.

The chain couples TRBV10-1 to TRBJ2-7; 10 bases match TRBD1. Looked up from germline, CDR1 is WNHNN and CDR2 is SYGVQD (reference sequence). The CDR3 runs 15 residues. V lost 5 bases to trimming and J lost 0 bases; unmatched junction nucleotides: 4. The CDR3 sequence: CASSRDRGASYEQYF. The CDR3, as DNA: TGCGCCAGCAGTAGGGACAGGGGAGCCTCCTACGAGCAGTACTTC.

The chain joins TRBV7-7 to TRBJ2-6; TRBD1 is a possible D gene (6 bases). The V gene lost 3 bases and the J gene lost 4 bases, with 10 bases spanning the gap. This CDR3 is built from 15 residues. The V gene's germline CDR1 is SSHAT and CDR2 FNYEAQ (reference sequence). The DNA for the CDR3 is TGTGCCAGCAGCTTTGGGGGCGCCGGGGCCAACGTCCTGACTTTC. It yields the protein CASSFGGAGANVLTF.

The J gene is TRBJ2-5, the V gene TRBV27, with D perhaps matching TRBD1 (6 bases). The CDR3 loop spans 14 amino acids. Trimming removed 1 base at V and 5 bases at J, with 11 bases between. CDR1 is MNHEY and CDR2 is SMNVEV in the germline V gene (reference sequence). The CDR3 loop reads CASSLYKGDETQYF. The CDR3 coding sequence is TGTGCCAGCAGTTTATACAAGGGGGATGAGACCCAGTACTTC.

This clone was seen just once. The V gene is TRBV7-9, the J gene TRBJ2-7; TRBD1 aligns across 8 bases. Germline CDR1 reads SEHNR; CDR2 reads FQNEAQ (reference sequence). The J segment lost 5 bases and the V segment lost 4 bases, leaving 10 bases of the junction unmatched. This CDR3 has 15 amino acids. The CDR3 spells CASSSFSGQGNEQYF. The DNA of the CDR3 is TGTGCCAGCAGCTCCTTCTCCGGACAGGGAAACGAGCAGTACTTC.

The chain recombines TRBV9 with TRBJ2-3, with D perhaps assigned TRBD1 or TRBD2 (5 bases each). Looked up from germline, CDR1 is SGDLS and CDR2 is YYNGEE. This CDR3 region has 15 residues. V lost 0 bases and J 3 bases, leaving 11 bases between the germline ends. This CDR3 reads CASSVDPGRTDTQYF. CDR3 coding DNA: TGTGCCAGCAGCGTAGATCCGGGGCGGACAGATACGCAGTATTTT.

CDR3 nucleotide sequence: TGTGCCAGCCTAGGAGGGGAAAACATTCAGTACTTC. Protein: CASLGGENIQYF. V gene TRBV5-5 combines with J gene TRBJ2-4; TRBD2 might be the D (6 bases). V was trimmed by 7 bases and J by 5 bases, leaving 10 bases between them. The CDR3 is made up of 12 amino acids. Per the germline V gene, CDR1 is SGHKS and CDR2 is YYEKEE (reference sequence). Together with reference TRBV5-5 and TRBJ2-4, the CDR3 gives the full variable domain: DAGVTQSPTHLIKTRGQQVTLRCSPISGHKSVSWYQQVLGQGPQFIFQYYEKEERGRGNFPDRFSARQFPNYSSELNVNALLLGDSALYLCASLGGENIQYFGAGTRLSVL.

CDR3 sequence: CATGINWGDTQYF. CDR3 bases: TGTGCCACGGGGATTAACTGGGGAGATACGCAGTATTTT. V is TRBV7-3 and J is TRBJ2-3; weak D call: TRBD2 (5 bases). With 10 bases removed from V and 5 bases from J, the gap between germline ends came to 16 bases. CDR1 is SGHTA and CDR2 is FQGTGA in the germline V gene. The CDR3 totals 13 residues.

The rearrangement joins TRBV21-1 to TRBJ1-5. TRBV21-1 corresponds to a pseudogene. The CDR3 has 16 amino acids. CDR3 coding DNA: TGTGCCAGCAGCGCTCGACGGAGATATAGCAATCAGCCCCAGCATTTT. It yields the protein CASSARRRYSNQPQHF.

This chain connects TRBV2 to TRBJ2-7, with 7 bases identical to TRBD1. The ends lost 3 bases at V and 2 bases at J; junction bases unmatched: 4. Germline V gene sequence: CDR1 SNHLY, CDR2 FYNNEI. The CDR3 spans 14 residues. In nucleotides, the CDR3 is TGTGCCAGCAGTGAGACAGGGTCTACCTACGAGCAGTACTTC. It specifies CASSETGSTYEQYF.

V gene TRBV4-1 combines with J gene TRBJ2-1, with a possible D match to TRBD2 (5 bases). CDR1 is MGHRA, CDR2 YSYEKL, per germline. The CDR3 has 15 residues. Trimming pared 0 bases from V and 12 bases from J, leaving 18 bases between. The CDR3 protein is CASSQDVGSGIRQFF. CDR3 in DNA: TGCGCCAGCAGCCAAGATGTGGGCAGCGGAATCAGGCAGTTCTTC.

The rearrangement uses TRBV5-6 and TRBJ2-1; TRBD2 agrees at 10 bases. Per germline, CDR1 SGHDT and CDR2 YYEEEE. The V and J ends lost 0 bases and 7 bases, in that order; junction bases with no gene match: 4. CDR3 length: 15 amino acids. In DNA form, the CDR3 reads TGTGCCAGCAGCTTGGAGGGACTAGCGAGGAATGAGCAGTTCTTC. Translated: CASSLEGLARNEQFF.

The chain couples TRBV7-9 to TRBJ1-2; D is possibly TRBD1 (6 bases). The CDR3 totals 17 residues. Germline lookup yields CDR1 SEHNR and CDR2 FQNEAQ (reference sequence). Deletions cut 1 base from V and 3 bases from J, with 18 bases between. The CDR3 coding sequence is TGTGCCAGCAGCTTAGTCGACAGGCCCACCCCTCACTATGGCTACACCTTC. Its translation is CASSLVDRPTPHYGYTF.

The CDR3, as DNA: TGTGCCAGCAGTTTATCGGACACAGATACGCAGTATTTT. Residues: CASSLSDTDTQYF. The chain couples TRBV27 to TRBJ2-3; no clear D gene. The germline CDR1 and CDR2 sequences are MNHEY and SMNVEV (reference sequence). V was clipped by 0 bases and J by 2 bases, with 3 bases between them. This CDR3 is 13 amino acids long.

The CDR3 DNA sequence: TGTGCCAGCAGTTACGTTCCGGGTTTACGCTACAATGAGCAGTTCTTC. Amino acid sequence: CASSYVPGLRYNEQFF. J is TRBJ2-1 and V is TRBV6-5, with unresolved D. The CDR3 extends over 16 amino acids. Trimming took 2 bases from V and 3 from J, leaving 14 bases between them. CDR1 and CDR2 (germline): MNHEY, SVGAGI.

The chain has TRBV4-3 and TRBJ2-3; 9 bases line up with TRBD2. Germline V CDR1 and CDR2: LGHNA, YSLEER. This CDR3 contains 16 residues. V gave up 0 bases and J gave up 5 bases; unmatched junction bases: 6. This chain's CDR3 is CASSQDGGRAEDTQYF. The DNA of the CDR3 is TGCGCCAGCAGCCAAGATGGCGGGAGGGCCGAAGATACGCAGTATTTT.

The chain joins TRBV27 to TRBJ2-1; D perhaps matches TRBD2 (5 bases). The V end lost 2 bases, the J end lost 8 bases, and 13 bases lay between the germline ends. The germline V gene encodes CDR1 MNHEY and CDR2 SMNVEV (reference sequence). The CDR3 has 14 amino acids. This chain's CDR3 is CASSLLDSTDEQFF. CDR3 sequence (DNA): TGTGCCAGCAGTTTACTGGACTCCACTGATGAGCAGTTCTTC.